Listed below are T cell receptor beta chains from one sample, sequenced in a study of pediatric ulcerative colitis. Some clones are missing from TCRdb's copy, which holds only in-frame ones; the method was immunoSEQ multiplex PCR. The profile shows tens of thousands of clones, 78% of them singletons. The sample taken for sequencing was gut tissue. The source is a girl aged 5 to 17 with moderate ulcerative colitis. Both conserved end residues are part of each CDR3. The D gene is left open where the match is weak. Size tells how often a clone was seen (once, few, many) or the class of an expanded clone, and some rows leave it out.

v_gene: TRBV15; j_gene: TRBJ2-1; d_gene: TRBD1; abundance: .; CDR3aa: CATSGGTGRRNEQFF; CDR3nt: TGTGCCACCAGCGGAGGGACAGGGAGAAGGAATGAGCAGTTCTTC
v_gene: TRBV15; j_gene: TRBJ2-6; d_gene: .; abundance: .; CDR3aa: CATSRGTPGANVLTF; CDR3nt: TGTGCCACCAGCAGGGGCACGCCTGGGGCCAACGTCCTGACTTTC
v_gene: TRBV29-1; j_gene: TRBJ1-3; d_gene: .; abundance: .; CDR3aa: CSVGDSGNTIYF; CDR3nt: TGCAGCGTTGGGGACTCTGGAAACACCATATATTTT
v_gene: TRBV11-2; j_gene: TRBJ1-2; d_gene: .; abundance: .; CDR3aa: CASSLAQGLYGYTF; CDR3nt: TGTGCCAGCAGCTTAGCGCAGGGGCTCTATGGCTACACCTTC
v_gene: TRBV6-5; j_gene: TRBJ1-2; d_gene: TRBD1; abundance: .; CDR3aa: CASSWTGDYGYTF; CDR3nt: TGTGCCAGCAGTTGGACAGGAGACTATGGCTACACCTTC
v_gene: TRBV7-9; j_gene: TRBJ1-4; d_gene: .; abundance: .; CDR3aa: CASSPSGRTNEKLFF; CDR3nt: TGTGCCAGCAGTCCCTCGGGAAGGACTAATGAAAAACTGTTTTTT
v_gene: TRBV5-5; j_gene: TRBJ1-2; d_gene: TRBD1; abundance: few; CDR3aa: CASSDLRQGAYGYTF; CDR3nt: TGTGCCAGCAGCGACCTAAGGCAGGGGGCGTATGGCTACACCTTC
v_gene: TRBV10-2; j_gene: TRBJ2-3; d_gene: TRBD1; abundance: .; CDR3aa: CASTQRGLTDTQYF; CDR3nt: TGCGCCAGCACTCAGAGGGGGCTCACAGATACGCAGTATTTT
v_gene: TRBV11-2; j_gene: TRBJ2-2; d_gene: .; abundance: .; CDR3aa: CASSLGGGRELFF; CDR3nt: TGTGCCAGCAGCTTAGGGGGGGGCAGGGAGCTGTTTTTT
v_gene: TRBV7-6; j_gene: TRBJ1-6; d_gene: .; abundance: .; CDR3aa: CASSPEGGANSPLHF; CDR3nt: TGTGCCAGCAGCCCGGAGGGGGGAGCAAATTCACCCCTCCACTTT
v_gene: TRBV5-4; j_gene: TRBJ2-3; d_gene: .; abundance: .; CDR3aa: CASSFGASTDTQYF; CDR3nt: TGTGCCAGCAGCTTCGGAGCCAGCACAGATACGCAGTATTTT
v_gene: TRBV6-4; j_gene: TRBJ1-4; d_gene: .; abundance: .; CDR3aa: CASPGVSEKLFF; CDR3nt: TGTGCCAGTCCAGGGGTTTCTGAAAAACTGTTTTTT
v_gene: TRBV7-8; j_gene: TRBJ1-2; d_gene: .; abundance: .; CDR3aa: CASSLAGTPYGYTF; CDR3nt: TGTGCCAGCAGCCTGGCCGGCACCCCCTATGGCTACACCTTC
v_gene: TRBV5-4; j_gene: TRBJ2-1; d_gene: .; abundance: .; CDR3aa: CASSLARVSYNEQFF; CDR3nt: TGTGCCAGCAGCTTGGCGAGGGTCTCCTACAATGAGCAGTTCTTC
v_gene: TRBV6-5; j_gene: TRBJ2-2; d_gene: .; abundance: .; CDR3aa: CASTATEGTGELFF; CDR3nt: TGTGCCAGCACCGCGACAGAAGGCACCGGGGAGCTGTTTTTT